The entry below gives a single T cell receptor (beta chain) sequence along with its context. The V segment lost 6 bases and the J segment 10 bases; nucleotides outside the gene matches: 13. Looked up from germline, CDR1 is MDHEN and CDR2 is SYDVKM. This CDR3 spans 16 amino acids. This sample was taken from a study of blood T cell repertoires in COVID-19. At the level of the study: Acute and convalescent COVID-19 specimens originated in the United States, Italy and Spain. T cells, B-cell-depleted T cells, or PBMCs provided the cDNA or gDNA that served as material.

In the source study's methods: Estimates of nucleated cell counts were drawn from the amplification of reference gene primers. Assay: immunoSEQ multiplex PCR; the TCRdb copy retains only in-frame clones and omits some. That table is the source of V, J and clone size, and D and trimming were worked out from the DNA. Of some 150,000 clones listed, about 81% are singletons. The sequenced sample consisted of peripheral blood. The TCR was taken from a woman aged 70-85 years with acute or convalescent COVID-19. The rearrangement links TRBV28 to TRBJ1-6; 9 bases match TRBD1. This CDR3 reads CASRPPQGALGSPLHF. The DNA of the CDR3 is TGTGCCAGCAGGCCCCCACAGGGGGCCCTAGGATCACCCCTCCACTTT.